These 5 T cell receptor beta chains originate from one sample sequenced in a study of control samples from healthy donors and cancer patients. Profiling relied on immunoSEQ multiplex PCR, and the TCRdb table lists in-frame clones only, not all of them. The table has about 89,000 clones, under 90% seen once. The sequenced sample consisted of blood. The receptor source for this set is a woman between 40 and 55 years old in good health.

The V call is TRBV15, the J call TRBJ1-2, with TRBD1 as a possible D gene (6 bases). Trimming cost V 2 bases and J 6 bases, with 19 bases left between them. Germline-derived CDR1 and CDR2 are LNHNV and YYDKDF (reference sequence). This CDR3 is 16 amino acids long. The CDR3 spells CATSRSRGGGWDGYTF. CDR3 nucleotides: TGTGCCACCAGCAGATCCCGGGGGGGCGGTTGGGATGGCTACACCTTC.

The V gene is TRBV3-1 (or the pseudogene TRBV3-2), the J gene TRBJ2-5; tentatively, D is TRBD2 (5 bases). Germline V gene sequence: CDR1 LGHDT, CDR2 YNNKEL (reference sequence). Trimming shortened V by 2 bases and J by 1 base, and 14 bases separated the two germline ends. The CDR3 runs to 16 residues. The CDR3 spells CASSQSGFMGQETQYF. As DNA, the CDR3 is TGTGCCAGCAGCCAAAGCGGTTTTATGGGCCAAGAGACCCAGTACTTC.

The chain carries TRBV6-2 or TRBV6-3 and TRBJ2-7; possible D gene TRBD1, 6 bases. Germline loops: CDR1 MNHEY, CDR2 SVGEGT. V was trimmed by 4 bases and J by 1 base, leaving 11 bases between them. CDR3 length: 14 amino acids. CDR3 nucleotides: TGTGCCAGCAGTTTTAACAGGGCTTCCTACGAGCAGTACTTC. Amino acids: CASSFNRASYEQYF.

On this clone itself: The junction and the germline gene differ at one end; a read error may be behind it. The rearrangement uses TRBV27 and TRBJ2-3, with D maybe TRBD1 (6 bases). There are 13 residues in the CDR3. The V gene's germline CDR1 is MNHEY and CDR2 SMNVEV (reference sequence). The CDR3 DNA reads as TGCGGGACACAGGGCCTAGCAGCGAATACGCAGTATTTT. The encoded protein is CGTQGLAANTQYF.

The chain's CDR3 is CATQQDLNTEAFF. Here the CDR3 DNA reads TGTGCCACCCAACAGGACTTGAACACTGAAGCTTTCTTT. V usage is TRBV11-3 and J usage is TRBJ1-1; tentatively, D is TRBD1 (5 bases). This CDR3 has 13 residues. V shed 10 bases and J shed 0 bases, with 12 bases lying between them. Per the germline V gene, CDR1 is SGHNT and CDR2 is YENEEA.